This TCR beta chain originates from a study of T-cell memory formation after mild COVID-19. At the level of the study: Clustering of TCRs was largely donor specific. Study observations and caveats: Cross-reactive memory apparently joined, as some responding clones appeared in pre-infection memory. Mainly CM and EM harbored the contracting CD4+ clones; mainly EMRA harbored the CD8+ ones.

In this sample, this clonotype turned up many times. Its target is not known. Via MiXCR, TCRdb re-called the 5' RACE reads, giving one row per CDR3 protein. The sample yields 550,000 to 600,000 distinct CDR3 sequences, 15% to 20% seen once. Germline V lookup: CDR1 SGDLS, CDR2 YYNGEE. The CDR3 is 15 residues long. Trimming removed 7 bases from V and 4 bases from J, with 20 bases in between. The sequencing sample was made of PBMCs or a T cell subset sorted from them (not recorded which). The rearrangement joins TRBV9 to TRBJ2-5; maybe TRBD2 (7 bases). The origin of this receptor is an adult woman who had mild COVID-19 (a few samples of this study predate the infection). Cell type and time point are not known. The DNA for the CDR3 is TGTGCCAGCGCGTGGGGGGGCCGCCCAGGAGAGACCCAGTACTTC. Translation gives CASAWGGRPGETQYF.